This record looks at one TCR beta chain sequence and its context. Primers included in the PCR were 60 Vbeta and 13 Jbeta primers. The assay was immunoSEQ multiplex PCR, and TCRdb's table has in-frame clones only and misses some. The sample gives approximately 130,000 clones, 70% to 80% of which show up once; about 1.8% is in the top ten. These data belong to a study of cytomegalovirus exposure and HLA in healthy donors. Whole-study context: The Caucasian-associated ancestry cluster held under 90% of 398 genotyped donors.

In nominal health when sampled, donors likely had unrecorded immune exposures nonetheless. This CDR3 is built from 13 residues. Germline-derived CDR1 and CDR2 are SNHLY and FYNNEI. V lost 7 bases, J lost 7 bases, and 9 bases stayed unmatched. The source of this sequence is a woman between 50 and 59 years old in good health and CMV-seronegative. The sample was PBMCs. V gene TRBV2 combines with J gene TRBJ2-7; TRBD1 matches 8 bases. The DNA for the CDR3 is TGTGCCAGCAAGGAAGGACAGGGCTGGGAGCAGTACGTC. Amino acids: CASKEGQGWEQYV.